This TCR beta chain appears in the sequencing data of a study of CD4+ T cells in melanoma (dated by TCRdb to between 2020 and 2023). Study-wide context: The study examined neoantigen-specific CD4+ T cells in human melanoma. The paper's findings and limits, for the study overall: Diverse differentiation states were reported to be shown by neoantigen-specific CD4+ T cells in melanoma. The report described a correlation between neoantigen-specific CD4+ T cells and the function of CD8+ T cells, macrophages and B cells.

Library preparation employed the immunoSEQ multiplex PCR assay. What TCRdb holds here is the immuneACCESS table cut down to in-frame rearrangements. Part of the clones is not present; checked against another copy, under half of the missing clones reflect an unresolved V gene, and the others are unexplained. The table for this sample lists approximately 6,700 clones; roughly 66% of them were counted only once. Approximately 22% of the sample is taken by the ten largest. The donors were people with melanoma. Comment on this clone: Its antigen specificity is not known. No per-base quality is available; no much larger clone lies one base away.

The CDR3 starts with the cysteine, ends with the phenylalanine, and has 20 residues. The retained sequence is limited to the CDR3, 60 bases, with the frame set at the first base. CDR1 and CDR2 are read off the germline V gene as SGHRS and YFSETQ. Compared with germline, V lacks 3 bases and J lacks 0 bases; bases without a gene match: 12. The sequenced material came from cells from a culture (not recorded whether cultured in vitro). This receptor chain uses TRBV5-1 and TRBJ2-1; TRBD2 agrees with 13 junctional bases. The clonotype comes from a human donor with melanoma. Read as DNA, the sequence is TGCGCCAGCAGCTCCCCTGGACTAGCGGGGGCCTCCAACTCCTACAATGAGCAGTTCTTC. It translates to CASSSPGLAGASNSYNEQFF. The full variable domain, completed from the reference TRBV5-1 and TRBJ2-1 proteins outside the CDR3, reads KAGVTQTPRYLIKTRGQQVTLSCSPISGHRSVSWYQQTPGQGLQFLFEYFSETQRNKGNFPGRFSGRQFSNSRSEMNVSTLELGDSALYLCASSSPGLAGASNSYNEQFFGPGTRLTVL.